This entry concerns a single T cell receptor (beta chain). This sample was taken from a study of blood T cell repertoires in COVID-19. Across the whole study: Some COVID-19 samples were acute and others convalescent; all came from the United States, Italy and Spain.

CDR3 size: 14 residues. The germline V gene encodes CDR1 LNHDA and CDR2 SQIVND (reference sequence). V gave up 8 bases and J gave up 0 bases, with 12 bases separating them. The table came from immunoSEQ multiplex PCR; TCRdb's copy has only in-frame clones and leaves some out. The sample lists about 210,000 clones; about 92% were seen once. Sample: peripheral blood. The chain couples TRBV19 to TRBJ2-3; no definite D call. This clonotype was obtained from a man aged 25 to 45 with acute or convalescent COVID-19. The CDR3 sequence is CASAPQHSTDTQYF. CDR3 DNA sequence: TGTGCCAGTGCCCCACAGCATAGCACAGATACGCAGTATTTT.